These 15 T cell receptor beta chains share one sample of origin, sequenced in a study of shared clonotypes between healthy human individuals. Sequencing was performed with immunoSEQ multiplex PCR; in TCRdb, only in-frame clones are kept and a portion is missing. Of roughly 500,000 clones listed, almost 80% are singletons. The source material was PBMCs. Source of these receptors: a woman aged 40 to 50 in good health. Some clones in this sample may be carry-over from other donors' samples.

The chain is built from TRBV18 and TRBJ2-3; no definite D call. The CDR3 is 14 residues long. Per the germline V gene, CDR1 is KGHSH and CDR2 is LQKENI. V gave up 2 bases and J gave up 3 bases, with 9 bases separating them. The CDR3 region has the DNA TGTGCCAGCTCACCAACGTCCGCGACAGATACGCAGTATTTT. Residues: CASSPTSATDTQYF.

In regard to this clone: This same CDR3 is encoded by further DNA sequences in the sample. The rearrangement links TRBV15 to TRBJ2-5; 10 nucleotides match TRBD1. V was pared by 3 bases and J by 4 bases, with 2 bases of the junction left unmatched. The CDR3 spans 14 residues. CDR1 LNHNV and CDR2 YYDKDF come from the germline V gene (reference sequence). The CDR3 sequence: CATSRDRGRETQYF. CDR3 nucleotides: TGTGCCACCAGCAGGGACAGGGGGAGAGAGACCCAGTACTTC.

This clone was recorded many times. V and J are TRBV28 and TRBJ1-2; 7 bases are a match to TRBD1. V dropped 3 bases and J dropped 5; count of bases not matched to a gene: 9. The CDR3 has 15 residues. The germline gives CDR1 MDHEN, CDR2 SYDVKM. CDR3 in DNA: TGTGCCAGCAGTTTTGGTCTGGGACAGTTTTATGGCTACACCTTC. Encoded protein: CASSFGLGQFYGYTF.

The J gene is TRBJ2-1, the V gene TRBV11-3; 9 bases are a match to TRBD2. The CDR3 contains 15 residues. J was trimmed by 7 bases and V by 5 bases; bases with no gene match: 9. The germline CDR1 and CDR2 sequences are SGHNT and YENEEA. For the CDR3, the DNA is TGTGCCAGCAGCCTACTAGCGGGTTCTTTTAATGAGCAGTTCTTC. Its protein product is CASSLLAGSFNEQFF.

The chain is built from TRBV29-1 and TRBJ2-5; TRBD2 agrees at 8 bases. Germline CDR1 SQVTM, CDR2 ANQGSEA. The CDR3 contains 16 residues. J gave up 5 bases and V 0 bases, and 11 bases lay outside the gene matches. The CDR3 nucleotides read TGCAGCGTTGAAGAGGGGTTTAAGCGGGGGCCGGAGACCCAGTACTTC. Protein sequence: CSVEEGFKRGPETQYF.

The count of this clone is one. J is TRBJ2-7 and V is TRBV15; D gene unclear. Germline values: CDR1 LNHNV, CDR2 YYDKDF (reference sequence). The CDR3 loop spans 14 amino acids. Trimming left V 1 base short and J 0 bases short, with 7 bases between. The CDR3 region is CATSRGINSYEQYF. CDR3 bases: TGTGCCACCAGCAGAGGCATTAACTCCTACGAGCAGTACTTC.

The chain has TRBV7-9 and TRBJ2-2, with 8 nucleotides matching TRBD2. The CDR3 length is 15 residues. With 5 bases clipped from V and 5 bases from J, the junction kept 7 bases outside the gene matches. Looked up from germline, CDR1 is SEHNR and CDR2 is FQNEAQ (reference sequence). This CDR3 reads CASSQLAAPTGELFF. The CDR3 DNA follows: TGTGCCAGCAGCCAACTAGCGGCCCCAACCGGGGAGCTGTTTTTT.

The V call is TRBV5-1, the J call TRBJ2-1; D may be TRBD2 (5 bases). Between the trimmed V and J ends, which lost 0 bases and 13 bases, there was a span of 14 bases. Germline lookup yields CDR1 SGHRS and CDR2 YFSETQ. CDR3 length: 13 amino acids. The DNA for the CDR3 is TGCGCCAGCAGCTTGGAGGATCGAGGAGGTCAGTTCTTC. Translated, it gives CASSLEDRGGQFF.

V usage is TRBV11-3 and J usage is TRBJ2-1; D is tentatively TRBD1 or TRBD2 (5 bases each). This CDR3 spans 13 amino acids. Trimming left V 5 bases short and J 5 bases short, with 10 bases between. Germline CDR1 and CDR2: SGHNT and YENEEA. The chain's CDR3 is CASSQGPNNEQFF. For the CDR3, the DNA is TGTGCCAGCAGCCAGGGACCGAACAATGAGCAGTTCTTC.

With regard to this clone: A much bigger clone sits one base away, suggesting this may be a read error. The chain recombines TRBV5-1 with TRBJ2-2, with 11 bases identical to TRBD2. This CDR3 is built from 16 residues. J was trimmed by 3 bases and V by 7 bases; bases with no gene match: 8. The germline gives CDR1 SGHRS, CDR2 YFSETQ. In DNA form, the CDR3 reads TGCGCCAGCGGCCCTGGACTAGCGGGTTACACCGGGGAGCTGTTTTTT. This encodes CASGPGLAGYTGELFF.

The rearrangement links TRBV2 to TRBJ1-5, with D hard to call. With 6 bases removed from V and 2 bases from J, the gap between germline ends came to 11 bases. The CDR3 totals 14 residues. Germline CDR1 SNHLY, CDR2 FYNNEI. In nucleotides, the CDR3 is TGTGCCAGCAGGGGCGAAAAGGGCAATCAGCCCCAGCATTTT. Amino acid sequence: CASRGEKGNQPQHF.

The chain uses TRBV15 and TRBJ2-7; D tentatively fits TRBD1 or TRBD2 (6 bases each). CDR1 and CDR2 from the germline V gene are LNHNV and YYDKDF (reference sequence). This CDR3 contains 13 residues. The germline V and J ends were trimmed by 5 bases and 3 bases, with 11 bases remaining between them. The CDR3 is CATSGGLDYEQYF. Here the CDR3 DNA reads TGTGCCACCAGCGGGGGGCTGGACTACGAGCAGTACTTC.

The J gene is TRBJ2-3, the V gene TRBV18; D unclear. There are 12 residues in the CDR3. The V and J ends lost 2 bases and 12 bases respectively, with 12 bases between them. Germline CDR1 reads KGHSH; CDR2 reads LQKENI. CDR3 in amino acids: CASSPKPPNQYF. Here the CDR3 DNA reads TGTGCCAGCTCACCAAAGCCTCCCAATCAGTATTTT.

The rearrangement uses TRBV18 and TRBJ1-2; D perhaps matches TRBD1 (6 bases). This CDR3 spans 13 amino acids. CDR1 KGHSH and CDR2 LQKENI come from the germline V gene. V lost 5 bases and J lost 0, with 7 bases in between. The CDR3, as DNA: TGTGCCAGCTCAAACAGGGCTAACTATGGCTACACCTTC. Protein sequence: CASSNRANYGYTF.

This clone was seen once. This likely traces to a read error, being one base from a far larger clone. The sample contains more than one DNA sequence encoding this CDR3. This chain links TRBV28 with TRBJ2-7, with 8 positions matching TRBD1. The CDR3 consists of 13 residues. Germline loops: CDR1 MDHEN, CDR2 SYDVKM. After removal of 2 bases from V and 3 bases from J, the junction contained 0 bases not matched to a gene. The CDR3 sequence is CASSLGTGYEQYF. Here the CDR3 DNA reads TGTGCCAGCAGTTTAGGGACAGGCTACGAGCAGTACTTC.